The text below deals with one TCR beta chain. This clonotype was recorded at least ten times. Its antigen target is currently unknown. Base qualities are not provided; no much larger clone lies one nucleotide away. CDR1 SGDLS and CDR2 YYNGEE are derived from the germline V gene. The cysteine opens and the phenylalanine closes a CDR3 of 18 amino acids. Just CDR3 DNA is preserved here, 54 bases in frame from base 1. The junction shows trimming of 2 bases on V and 2 bases on J, and the gene matches do not reach 14 bases of it. The library was made by RACE. Sequenced using a NextSeq 500. During library preparation, unique molecular identifiers were attached to individual cDNA molecules so that TCRs could be counted quantitatively and reproducibly. From each blood RNA sample, both TCR alpha and TCR beta chains were sequenced. The authors processed their data as follows. Samples had a median of roughly 91,000 TCRs, with a range from roughly 20,000 to 700,000. V, J and CDR3 annotation of the TCR reads was carried out using the Decombinator software suite. Every sample was subsampled to the same number of TCRs (28,000) for the PS versus PT1 abundance plots. Expanded TCRs were defined as absent before sensitization and observed at least eight times at the 2-week time point. TCRdb trimmed the raw reads at Q25, called clones with MiXCR and kept productive beta chains. Rows with one shared CDR3 protein collapse into an entry with the most common genes and DNA. TCRdb assigned the V and J calls; the authors' analysis was not used. In all, the sample holds tens of thousands of distinct CDR3 sequences, and 13% of those were seen once. The ten largest account for around 5.7% of the sample.

The source of the sample is a study of human T cells and chemical hapten exposure (dated by TCRdb to about 2021). Regarding the research as a whole: For sensitization, 2% DPC in acetone was applied to a roughly 2 cm by roughly 2 cm area of upper inner arm skin. Throughout the study period of roughly 24 weeks, patients also received therapeutic DPC doses to the scalp every week. Blood for TCR sequencing was provided by twenty-nine alopecia patients at one to four time points (pre-sensitization, 2, 6 and 24 weeks). This study followed changes in the peripheral blood TCR repertoire in vivo during primary and secondary sensitization of alopecia patients to the hapten diphenylcyclopropenone (DPC). Blood was sampled from patients pre-sensitization (week 0) and at 2, 6 and about 24 weeks after DPC sensitization. The mostly female patient cohort included alopecia areata with under or over 50% scalp involvement, alopecia totalis and alopecia universalis. Libraries were combined into a pool for sequencing, and differences in TCR yield between samples came mainly from small differences in library volumes within the pool. Patch testing was done on the upper back using Finn chambers containing 0.01% DPC, and results were scored after 6 days according to International Contact Dermatitis Research Group standards. Summary of the overall study and its limitations: DPC sensitization did not change the number of TCRs with a frequency above 1 in 1000, and there was no evidence of changes in global repertoire structure. Patch test score was positively correlated with the number of PT1 expanded TCRs, with significance at thresholds 8, 16 and 32 but not at 4. Significantly more large CDR3 similarity clusters were formed by expanded TCRs than by pre-sensitization or healthy control sets, consistent with antigen-driven responses. All patients had alopecia, a presumed autoimmune disease, so their immune response might differ from that of healthy individuals. After repeated subsampling, changes were observed in the strength of the expansion versus patch-test correlation and in the threshold at which the correlation became significant.

The sample's time point label is to be understood as: patch test 3, about 24 weeks after DPC sensitization. The treatment or condition label, read with the paper, signifies: therapeutic diphenylcyclopropenone sensitization with weekly scalp DPC. At each patch-test visit, blood was drawn before the patch test was applied. Patients were eligible if aged 18 to 70, diagnosed with alopecia and judged suitable for DPC therapy, and pregnant patients were excluded. Total RNA was extracted from unfractionated whole blood collected in Tempus Blood RNA tubes. This clonotype was obtained from a woman aged 45-65 years with alopecia areata. Some clones in this sample may be carry-over from other donors' samples. The rearranged chain carries TRBV9 and TRBJ1-2; 8 central nucleotides agree with TRBD1. The source was whole blood, collected in connection with sensitization to the hapten diphenylcyclopropenone (DPC). The CDR3 region reads CASSVSKHPGTGNYGYTF. The nucleotides are TGTGCCAGCAGCGTTTCTAAACACCCAGGGACAGGAAACTATGGCTACACCTTC.